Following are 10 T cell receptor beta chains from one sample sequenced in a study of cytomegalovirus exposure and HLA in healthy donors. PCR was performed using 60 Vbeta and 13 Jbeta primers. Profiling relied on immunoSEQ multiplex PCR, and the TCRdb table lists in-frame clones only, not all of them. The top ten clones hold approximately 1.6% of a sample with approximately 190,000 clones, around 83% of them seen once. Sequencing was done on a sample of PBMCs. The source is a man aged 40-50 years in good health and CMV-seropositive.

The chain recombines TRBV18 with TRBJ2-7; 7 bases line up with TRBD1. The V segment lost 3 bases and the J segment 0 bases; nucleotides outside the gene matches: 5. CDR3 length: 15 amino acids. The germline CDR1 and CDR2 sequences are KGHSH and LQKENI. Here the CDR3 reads CASSPGPGGSYEQYF. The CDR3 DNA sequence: TGTGCCAGCTCACCCGGCCCAGGGGGCTCCTACGAGCAGTACTTC.

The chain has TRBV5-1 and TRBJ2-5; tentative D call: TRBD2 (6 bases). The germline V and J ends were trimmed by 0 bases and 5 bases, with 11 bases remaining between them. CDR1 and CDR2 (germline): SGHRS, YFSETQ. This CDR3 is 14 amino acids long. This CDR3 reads CASSLVVGTETQYF. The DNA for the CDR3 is TGCGCCAGCAGCTTGGTGGTAGGGACTGAGACCCAGTACTTC.

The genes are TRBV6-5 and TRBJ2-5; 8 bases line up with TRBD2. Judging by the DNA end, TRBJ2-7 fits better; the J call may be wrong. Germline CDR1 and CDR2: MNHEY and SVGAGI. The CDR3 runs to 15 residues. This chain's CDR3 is CASSPQGLGVYEQYF. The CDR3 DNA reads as TGTGCCAGCAGCCCCCAGGGACTAGGGGTCTACGAGCAGTACTTC.

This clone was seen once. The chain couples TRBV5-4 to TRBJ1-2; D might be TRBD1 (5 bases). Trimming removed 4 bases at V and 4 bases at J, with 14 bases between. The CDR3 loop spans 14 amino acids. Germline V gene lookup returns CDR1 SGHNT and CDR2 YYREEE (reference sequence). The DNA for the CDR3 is TGTGCCAGCAGCCGGGAATCCGGGGGCTATGGCTACACCTTC. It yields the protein CASSRESGGYGYTF.

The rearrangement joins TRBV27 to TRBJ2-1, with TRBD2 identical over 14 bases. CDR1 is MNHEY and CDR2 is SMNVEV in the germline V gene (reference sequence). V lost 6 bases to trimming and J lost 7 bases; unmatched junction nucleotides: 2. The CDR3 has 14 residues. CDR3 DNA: TGTGCCAGCAGGGGACTAGCGGGAGCGAATGAGCAGTTCTTC. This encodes CASRGLAGANEQFF.

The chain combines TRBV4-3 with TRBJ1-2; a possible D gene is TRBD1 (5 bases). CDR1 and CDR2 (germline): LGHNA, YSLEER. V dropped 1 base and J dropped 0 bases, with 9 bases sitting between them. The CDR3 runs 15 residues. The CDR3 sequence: CASSQAGLANYGYTF. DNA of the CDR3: TGCGCCAGCAGCCAAGCGGGACTTGCTAACTATGGCTACACCTTC.

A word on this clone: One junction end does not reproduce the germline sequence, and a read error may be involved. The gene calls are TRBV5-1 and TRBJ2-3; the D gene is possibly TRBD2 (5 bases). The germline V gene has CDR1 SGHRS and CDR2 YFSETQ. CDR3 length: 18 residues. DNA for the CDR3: TGCGCCAGCAACTTGGCCAAGGCCTGGAGGACTAGCACAGATACGCAGTATTTT. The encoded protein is CASNLAKAWRTSTDTQYF.

The CDR3 here is CASSIAYEQYF. The CDR3 DNA sequence: TGTGCCAGCAGTATAGCCTACGAGCAGTACTTC. V usage is TRBV6-6 and J usage is TRBJ2-7; D uncertain. Trimming took off 5 bases at V and 2 bases at J, with 4 bases between the two ends. Germline V gives CDR1 MNHNY, CDR2 SVGAGI (reference sequence). The CDR3 consists of 11 residues.

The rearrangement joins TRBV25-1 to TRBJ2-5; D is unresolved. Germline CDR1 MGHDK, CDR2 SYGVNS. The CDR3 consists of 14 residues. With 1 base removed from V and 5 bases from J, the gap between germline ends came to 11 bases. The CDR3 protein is CASSESNYGETQYF. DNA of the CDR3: TGTGCCAGCAGTGAATCAAACTACGGGGAGACCCAGTACTTC.

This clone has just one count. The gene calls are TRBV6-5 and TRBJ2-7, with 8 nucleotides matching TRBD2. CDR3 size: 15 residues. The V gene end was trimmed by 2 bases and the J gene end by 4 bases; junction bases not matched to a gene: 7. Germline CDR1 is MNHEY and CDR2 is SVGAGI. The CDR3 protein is CASSYRSSGPYEQYF. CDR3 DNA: TGTGCCAGCAGTTACCGGTCTAGCGGGCCGTACGAGCAGTACTTC.